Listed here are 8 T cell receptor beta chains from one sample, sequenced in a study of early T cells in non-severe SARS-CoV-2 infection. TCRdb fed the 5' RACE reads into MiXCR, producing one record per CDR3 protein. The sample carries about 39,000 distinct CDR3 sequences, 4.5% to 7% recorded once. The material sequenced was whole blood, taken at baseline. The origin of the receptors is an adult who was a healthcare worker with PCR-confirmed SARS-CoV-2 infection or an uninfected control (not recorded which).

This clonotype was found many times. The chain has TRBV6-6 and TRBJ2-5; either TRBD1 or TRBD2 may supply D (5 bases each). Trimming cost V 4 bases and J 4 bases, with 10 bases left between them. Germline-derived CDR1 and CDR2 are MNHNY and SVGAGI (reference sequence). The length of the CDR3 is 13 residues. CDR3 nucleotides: TGTGCCAGCAGTTTCGCCGGGGCAGAGACCCAGTACTTC. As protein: CASSFAGAETQYF.

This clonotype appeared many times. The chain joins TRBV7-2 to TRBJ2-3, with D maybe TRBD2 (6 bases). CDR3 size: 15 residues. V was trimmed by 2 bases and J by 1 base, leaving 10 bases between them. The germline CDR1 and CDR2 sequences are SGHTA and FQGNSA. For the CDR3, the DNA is TGTGCCAGCAGCTTACAACTAGCTCGCACAGATACGCAGTATTTT. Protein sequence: CASSLQLARTDTQYF.

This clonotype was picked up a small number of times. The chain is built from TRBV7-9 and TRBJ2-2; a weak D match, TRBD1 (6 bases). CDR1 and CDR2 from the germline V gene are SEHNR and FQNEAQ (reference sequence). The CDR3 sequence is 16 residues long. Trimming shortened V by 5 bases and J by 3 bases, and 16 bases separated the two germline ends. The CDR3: CASSARTAMDTGELFF. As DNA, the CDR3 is TGTGCCAGCAGCGCGCGGACAGCGATGGACACCGGGGAGCTGTTTTTT.

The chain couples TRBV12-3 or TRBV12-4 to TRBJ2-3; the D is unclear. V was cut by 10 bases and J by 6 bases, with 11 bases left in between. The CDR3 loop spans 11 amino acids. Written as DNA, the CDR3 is TGTGCCATCCAGGTCGGGGATACGCAGTATTTT. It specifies CAIQVGDTQYF.

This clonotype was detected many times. The CDR3 is CAWRTRRNEQFF. CDR3 coding DNA: TGTGCCTGGCGCACACGACGGAATGAGCAGTTCTTC. The chain combines TRBV30 with TRBJ2-1, with D unresolved. Deletions cut 5 bases from V and 7 bases from J, with 12 bases between. CDR3 length: 12 residues. Germline V gene data show CDR1 as GTSNPN and CDR2 as SVGIG (reference sequence).

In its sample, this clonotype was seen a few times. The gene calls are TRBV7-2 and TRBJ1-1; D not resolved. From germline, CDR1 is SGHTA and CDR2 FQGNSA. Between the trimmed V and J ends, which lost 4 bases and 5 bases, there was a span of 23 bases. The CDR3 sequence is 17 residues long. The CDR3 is CASSSPRLGRVETEAFF. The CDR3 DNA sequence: TGTGCCAGCAGCTCCCCAAGACTCGGTCGGGTAGAAACTGAAGCTTTCTTT.

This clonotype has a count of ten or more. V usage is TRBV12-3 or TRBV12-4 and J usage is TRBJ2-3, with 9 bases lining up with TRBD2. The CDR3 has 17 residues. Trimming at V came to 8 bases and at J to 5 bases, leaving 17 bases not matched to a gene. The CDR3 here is CASGPRRGRAVGDTQYF. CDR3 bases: TGTGCCAGCGGCCCGAGACGCGGGAGGGCCGTCGGAGATACGCAGTATTTT.

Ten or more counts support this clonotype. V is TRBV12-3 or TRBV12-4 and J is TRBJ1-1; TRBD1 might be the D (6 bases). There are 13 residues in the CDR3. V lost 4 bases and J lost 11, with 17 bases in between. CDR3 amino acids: CASSSRQATGAFF. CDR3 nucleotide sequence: TGTGCCAGCAGTTCCAGACAGGCCACGGGGGCTTTCTTT.